This T cell receptor beta chain was retrieved from a study of cytomegalovirus exposure and HLA in healthy donors. The study, taken as a whole, reports: The study found most TCR sequences rare, yet found some public TCRs in many donors.

As concerns this clone: Its antigen remains unidentified.

The PCR contained 60 Vbeta and 13 Jbeta primers. Some clones are missing from TCRdb's copy, which holds only in-frame ones; the method was immunoSEQ multiplex PCR. Among over 95,000 clones listed, 60% to 85% were seen once. The sample was PBMCs. The clonotype comes from a female donor in good health and CMV-seronegative.

CDR3 sequence reads: CASSPSIGQATYEQYF. The CDR3 DNA follows: TGTGCCAGCAGTCCATCAATAGGACAGGCGACCTACGAGCAGTACTTC. The chain carries TRBV27 and TRBJ2-7; 7 positions agree with TRBD1. CDR1 and CDR2 (germline): MNHEY, SMNVEV (reference sequence). With 5 bases clipped from V and 2 bases from J, the junction kept 12 bases outside the gene matches. The CDR3 length is 16 residues.